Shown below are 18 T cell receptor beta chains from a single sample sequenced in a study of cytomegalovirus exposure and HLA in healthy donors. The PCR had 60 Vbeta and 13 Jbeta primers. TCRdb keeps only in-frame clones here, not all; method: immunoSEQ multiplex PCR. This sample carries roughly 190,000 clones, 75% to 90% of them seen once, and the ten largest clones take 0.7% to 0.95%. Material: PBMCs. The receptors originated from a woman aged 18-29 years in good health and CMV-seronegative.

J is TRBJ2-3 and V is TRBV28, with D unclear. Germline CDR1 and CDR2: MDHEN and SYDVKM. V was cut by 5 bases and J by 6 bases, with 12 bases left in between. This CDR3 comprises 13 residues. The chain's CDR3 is CASSQASVDTQYF. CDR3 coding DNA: TGTGCCAGCAGTCAGGCTTCGGTGGATACGCAGTATTTT.

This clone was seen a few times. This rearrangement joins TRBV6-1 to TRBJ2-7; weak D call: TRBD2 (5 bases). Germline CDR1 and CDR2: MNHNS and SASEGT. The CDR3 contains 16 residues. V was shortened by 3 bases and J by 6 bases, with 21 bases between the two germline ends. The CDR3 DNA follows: TGTGCCAGCAGTGACCCCTGGGTTGAGGGCTCGGGCGAGCAGTACTTC. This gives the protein CASSDPWVEGSGEQYF.

In DNA, the CDR3 is TGTGCCAGCAGCTTAGTTACTAGCGGGAGCGGGGAGCTGTTTTTT. Protein sequence: CASSLVTSGSGELFF. The chain joins TRBV7-9 to TRBJ2-2; 11 bases fit TRBD2. V lost 1 base and J lost 7; bases outside the gene matches: 2. The CDR3 totals 15 residues. CDR1 is SEHNR, CDR2 FQNEAQ, per germline (reference sequence).

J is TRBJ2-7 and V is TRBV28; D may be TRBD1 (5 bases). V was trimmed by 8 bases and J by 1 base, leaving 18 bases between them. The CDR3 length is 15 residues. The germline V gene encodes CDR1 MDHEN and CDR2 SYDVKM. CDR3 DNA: TGTGCCAGCGTCCGAGTTGCAGGGCCGTCCTACGAGCAGTACTTC. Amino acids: CASVRVAGPSYEQYF.

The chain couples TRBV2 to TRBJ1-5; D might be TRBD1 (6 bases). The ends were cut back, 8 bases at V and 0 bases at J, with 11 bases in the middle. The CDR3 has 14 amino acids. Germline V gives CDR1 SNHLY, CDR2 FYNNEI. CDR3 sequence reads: CASGRTDSNQPQHF. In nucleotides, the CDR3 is TGTGCCAGCGGCAGGACAGATAGCAATCAGCCCCAGCATTTT.

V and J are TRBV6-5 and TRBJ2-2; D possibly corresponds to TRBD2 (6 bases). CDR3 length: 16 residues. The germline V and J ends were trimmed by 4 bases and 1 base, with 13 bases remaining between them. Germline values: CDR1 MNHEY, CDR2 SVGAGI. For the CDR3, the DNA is TGTGCCAGCAGTTGGACTACTAGCCTGAACACCGGGGAGCTGTTTTTT. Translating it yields CASSWTTSLNTGELFF.

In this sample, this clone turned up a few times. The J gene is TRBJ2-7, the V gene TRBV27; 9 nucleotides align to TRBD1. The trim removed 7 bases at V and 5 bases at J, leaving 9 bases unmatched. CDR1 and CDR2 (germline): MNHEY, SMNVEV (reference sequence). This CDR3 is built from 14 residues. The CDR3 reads CASTSTGTGNEQYF. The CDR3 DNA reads TGTGCCAGCACCTCGACCGGGACAGGGAACGAGCAGTACTTC.

CDR3 residues: CASSESQTTYEQYF. The CDR3 DNA sequence: TGTGCCAGCAGTGAATCTCAGACAACCTACGAGCAGTACTTC. The V gene is TRBV6-1, the J gene TRBJ2-7; unclear D gene. Per the germline V gene, CDR1 is MNHNS and CDR2 is SASEGT. The CDR3 sequence is 14 residues long. The V gene lost 2 bases and the J gene lost 2 bases, with 10 bases spanning the gap.

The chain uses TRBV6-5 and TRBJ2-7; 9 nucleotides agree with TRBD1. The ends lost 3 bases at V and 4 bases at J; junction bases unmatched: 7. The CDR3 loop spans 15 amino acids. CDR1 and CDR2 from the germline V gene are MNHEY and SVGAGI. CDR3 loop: CASSYGGQGWYEQYF. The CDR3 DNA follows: TGTGCCAGCAGTTATGGGGGACAGGGATGGTACGAGCAGTACTTC.

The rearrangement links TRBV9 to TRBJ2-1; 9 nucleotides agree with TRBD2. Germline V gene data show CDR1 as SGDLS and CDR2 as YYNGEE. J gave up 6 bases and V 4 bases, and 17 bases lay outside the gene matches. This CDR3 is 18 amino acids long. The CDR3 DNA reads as TGTGCCAGCAGCCCCTCGGGACTAGCTGTTTCCCTCACCAATGAGCAGTTCTTC. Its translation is CASSPSGLAVSLTNEQFF.

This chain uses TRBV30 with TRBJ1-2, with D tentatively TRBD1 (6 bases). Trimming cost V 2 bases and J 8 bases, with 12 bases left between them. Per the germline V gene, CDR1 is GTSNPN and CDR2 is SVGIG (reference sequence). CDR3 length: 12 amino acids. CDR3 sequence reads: CAWSSGGLGYTF. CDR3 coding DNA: TGTGCCTGGAGTAGCGGGGGCCTAGGCTACACCTTC. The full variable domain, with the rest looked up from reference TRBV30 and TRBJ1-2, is SQTIHQWPATLVQPVGSPLSLECTVEGTSNPNLYWYRQAAGRGLQLLFYSVGIGQISSEVPQNLSASRPQDRQFILSSKKLLLSDSGFYLCAWSSGGLGYTFGSGTRLTVV.

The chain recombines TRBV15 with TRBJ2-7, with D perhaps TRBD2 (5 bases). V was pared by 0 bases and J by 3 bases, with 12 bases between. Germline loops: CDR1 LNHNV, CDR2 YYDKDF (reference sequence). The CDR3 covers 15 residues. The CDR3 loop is CATSRDRAAHYEQYF. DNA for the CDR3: TGTGCCACCAGCAGAGACCGAGCGGCACACTACGAGCAGTACTTC.

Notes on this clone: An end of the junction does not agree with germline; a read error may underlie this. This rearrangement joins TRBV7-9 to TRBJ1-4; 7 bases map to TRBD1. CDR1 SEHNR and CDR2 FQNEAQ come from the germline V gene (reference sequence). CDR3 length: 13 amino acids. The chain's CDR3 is CSSSLTGFEKLFF. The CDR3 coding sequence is TGTTCCAGCAGCTTGACAGGGTTTGAAAAACTGTTTTTT.

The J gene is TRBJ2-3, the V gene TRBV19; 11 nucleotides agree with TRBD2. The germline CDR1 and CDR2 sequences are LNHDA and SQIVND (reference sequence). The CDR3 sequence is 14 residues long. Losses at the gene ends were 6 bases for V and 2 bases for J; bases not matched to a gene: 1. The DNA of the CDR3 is TGTGCCAGTAGGACTAGCGGGGACACAGATACGCAGTATTTT. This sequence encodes CASRTSGDTDTQYF.

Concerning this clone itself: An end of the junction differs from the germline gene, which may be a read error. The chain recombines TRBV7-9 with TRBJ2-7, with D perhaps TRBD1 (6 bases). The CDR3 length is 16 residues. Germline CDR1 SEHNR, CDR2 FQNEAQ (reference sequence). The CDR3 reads CAGSSFAGDTPSEQYF. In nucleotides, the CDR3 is TGTGCCGGCAGCTCTTTCGCAGGGGACACTCCCTCCGAGCAGTACTTC.

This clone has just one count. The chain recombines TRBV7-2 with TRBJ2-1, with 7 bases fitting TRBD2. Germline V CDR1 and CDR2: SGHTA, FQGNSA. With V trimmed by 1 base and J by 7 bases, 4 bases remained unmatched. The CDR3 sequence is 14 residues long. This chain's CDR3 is CASSLGLARNEQFF. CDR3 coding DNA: TGTGCCAGCAGCTTAGGACTAGCTCGAAATGAGCAGTTCTTC.

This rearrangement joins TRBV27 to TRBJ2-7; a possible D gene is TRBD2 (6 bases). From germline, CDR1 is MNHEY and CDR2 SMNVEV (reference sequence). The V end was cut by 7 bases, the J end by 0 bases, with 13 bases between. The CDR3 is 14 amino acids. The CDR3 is CASMVAGLSYEQYF. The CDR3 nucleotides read TGTGCCAGCATGGTTGCGGGACTCTCCTACGAGCAGTACTTC.

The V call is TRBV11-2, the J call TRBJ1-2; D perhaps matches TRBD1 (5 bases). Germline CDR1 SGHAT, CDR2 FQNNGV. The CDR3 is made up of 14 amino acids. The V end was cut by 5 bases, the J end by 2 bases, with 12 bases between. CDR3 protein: CASSPIQGNYGYTF. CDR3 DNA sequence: TGTGCCAGCAGCCCGATCCAGGGAAACTATGGCTACACCTTC.